Listed here are 30 T cell receptor beta chains from one sample, sequenced in a study of radiation and T cells in renal cell carcinoma. The sample's time point: baseline pretreatment blood. The treatment: 15 Gy SBRT to primary tumor, nephrectomy 4 weeks later. The method was immunoSEQ multiplex PCR; TCRdb's version includes in-frame clones alone and lacks a portion of them. The sample consists of some 150,000 clones, around nine tenths of them appearing once. Specimen: blood, collected from a patient whose treatment included radiotherapy and nephrectomy. The receptors shown here come from a woman aged 45 to 65 with renal cell carcinoma.

The chain joins TRBV18 to TRBJ1-1, with D unresolved. The CDR3 spans 16 residues. V lost 0 bases to trimming and J lost 0 bases, with 11 bases between them. CDR1 KGHSH and CDR2 LQKENI come from the germline V gene. The CDR3 sequence: CASSPPEGRVNTEAFF. DNA for the CDR3: TGTGCCAGCTCACCACCTGAGGGTCGGGTGAACACTGAAGCTTTCTTT.

The chain joins TRBV2 to TRBJ1-1; D is undetermined. The V gene lost 10 bases and the J gene lost 4 bases, with 19 bases spanning the gap. The CDR3 has 14 amino acids. In germline, CDR1 is SNHLY, CDR2 FYNNEI. In DNA, the CDR3 is TGTGCCACCCTAGGGAGTCTGGGGAGCACTGAAGCTTTCTTT. This gives the protein CATLGSLGSTEAFF.

A single count supports this clone. The chain uses TRBV2 and TRBJ2-1; the D gene is possibly TRBD2 (5 bases). The CDR3 length is 13 residues. Trimming took 7 bases from V and 10 from J, leaving 17 bases between them. The germline V gene encodes CDR1 SNHLY and CDR2 FYNNEI. CDR3: CASTLGGSREQFF. CDR3 DNA sequence: TGTGCCAGCACCCTCGGAGGATCCCGGGAGCAGTTCTTC.

This sequence joins TRBV9 and TRBJ1-3; D unclear. Germline V lookup: CDR1 SGDLS, CDR2 YYNGEE. The CDR3 contains 12 residues. Trimming took off 3 bases at V and 1 base at J, with 2 bases between the two ends. The CDR3 region is CASSESGNTIYF. The CDR3 nucleotides read TGTGCCAGCAGCGAGTCTGGAAACACCATATATTTT.

The V gene is TRBV7-3, the J gene TRBJ1-6; no definite D call. This CDR3 region has 12 residues. Trimming stripped 5 bases from V and 7 bases from J, with 6 bases between. In germline, CDR1 is SGHTA, CDR2 FQGTGA. CDR3 bases: TGTGCCAGCAGCCAGGTCAATTCACCCCTCCACTTT. Its translation is CASSQVNSPLHF.

This chain joins TRBV6-5 and TRBJ2-7, with TRBD1 matching 11 bases. The ends lost 5 bases at V and 5 bases at J; junction bases unmatched: 8. The germline gives CDR1 MNHEY, CDR2 SVGAGI. The CDR3 length is 15 residues. This CDR3 reads CASSLPGQGVHEQYF. The CDR3 DNA sequence: TGTGCCAGCAGTCTACCGGGACAGGGGGTTCACGAGCAGTACTTC.

V and J are TRBV6-6 and TRBJ1-1; D is possibly TRBD1 (5 bases). Germline lookup yields CDR1 MNHNY and CDR2 SVGAGI (reference sequence). CDR3 size: 16 residues. The V and J ends lost 2 bases and 0 bases respectively, with 13 bases between them. The CDR3 DNA follows: TGTGCCAGCAGTTACAGCCAGGGTCTATTGAACACTGAAGCTTTCTTT. Translating gives CASSYSQGLLNTEAFF.

The V call is TRBV4-1, the J call TRBJ1-4; D is undetermined. In germline, CDR1 is MGHRA, CDR2 YSYEKL. This CDR3 comprises 12 residues. V lost 8 bases, J lost 5 bases, and 9 bases lay in between. The CDR3 DNA reads TGCGCCAGCGGAGGCGGGAATGAAAAACTGTTTTTT. It encodes CASGGGNEKLFF.

J is TRBJ2-1 and V is TRBV15; no firm D call. From germline, CDR1 is LNHNV and CDR2 YYDKDF (reference sequence). The V and J ends lost 3 bases and 4 bases respectively, with 4 bases between them. The CDR3 covers 12 residues. As DNA, the CDR3 is TGTGCCACCAGCAGCCGGTACAATGAGCAGTTCTTC. Amino acid sequence: CATSSRYNEQFF. Variable domain in full (rest from reference TRBV15 and TRBJ2-1): DAMVIQNPRYQVTQFGKPVTLSCSQTLNHNVMYWYQQKSSQAPKLLFHYYDKDFNNEADTPDNFQSRRPNTSFCFLDIRSPGLGDTAMYLCATSSRYNEQFFGPGTRLTVL.

The chain uses TRBV2 and TRBJ1-2; tentative D call: TRBD1 (6 bases). The germline V gene encodes CDR1 SNHLY and CDR2 FYNNEI. V lost 7 bases to trimming and J lost 8 bases, with 17 bases between them. The CDR3 runs 13 residues. The CDR3 DNA is TGTGCCAGCAATTTTTGGGGGCGGGCGGGCTACACCTTC. Protein product: CASNFWGRAGYTF.

J is TRBJ2-1 and V is TRBV5-8, with 10 bases aligning to TRBD1. Per the germline V gene, CDR1 is SGHTS and CDR2 is YDEGEE. The CDR3 consists of 16 residues. Losses at the gene ends were 1 base for V and 8 bases for J; bases not matched to a gene: 9. The chain's CDR3 is CASSLWRGTGDDEQFF. The CDR3 DNA is TGTGCCAGCAGCTTGTGGCGGGGGACAGGGGATGATGAGCAGTTCTTC.

This rearrangement joins TRBV11-3 to TRBJ1-6; D is undetermined. CDR1 is SGHNT and CDR2 is YENEEA in the germline V gene. This CDR3 spans 13 amino acids. V was cut by 0 bases and J by 10 bases, with 7 bases left in between. CDR3 loop: CASSLDPVSPLHF. The CDR3 DNA reads TGTGCCAGCAGCTTAGATCCAGTGTCACCCCTCCACTTT.

V and J are TRBV19 and TRBJ2-3, with 7 positions matching TRBD1. Germline values: CDR1 LNHDA, CDR2 SQIVND (reference sequence). CDR3 length equals 13 residues. Trimming took 8 bases from V and 6 from J; bases not matched to a gene: 8. This chain's CDR3 is CASAGTALDTQYF. Here the CDR3 DNA reads TGTGCCAGTGCAGGGACAGCGCTTGATACGCAGTATTTT.

The genes are TRBV19 and TRBJ1-5; D is uncertain. This CDR3 comprises 15 residues. Germline CDR1 LNHDA, CDR2 SQIVND (reference sequence). V lost 0 bases to trimming and J lost 7 bases, with 13 bases between them. The CDR3 DNA reads as TGTGCCAGTAGTATAGAGGACGGCGGCGGCCAGCCCCAGCATTTT. This codes for CASSIEDGGGQPQHF.

V is TRBV5-4 and J is TRBJ1-2; D unclear. Deletions cut 2 bases from V and 4 bases from J, with 9 bases between. Germline V gene lookup returns CDR1 SGHNT and CDR2 YYREEE (reference sequence). The CDR3 contains 13 residues. The CDR3 sequence: CASSFLLGYGYTF. The CDR3 DNA follows: TGTGCCAGCAGCTTTCTCCTCGGCTATGGCTACACCTTC.

In the case of this clone: The sample has other DNA sequences that encode this CDR3 too. The genes are TRBV19 and TRBJ1-2, with D perhaps matching TRBD1 (6 bases). CDR3 length equals 14 residues. V lost 4 bases, J lost 2 bases, and 11 bases lay in between. Germline-derived CDR1 and CDR2 are LNHDA and SQIVND (reference sequence). The CDR3 spells CASSTRQGNYGYTF. CDR3 in DNA: TGTGCCAGTAGTACTCGTCAGGGGAACTATGGCTACACCTTC.

This sequence joins TRBV7-8 and TRBJ1-2; perhaps TRBD1 as D (6 bases). Germline V gene lookup returns CDR1 SGHVS and CDR2 FQNEAQ. This CDR3 is 14 amino acids long. V lost 1 base and J lost 3, with 9 bases in between. The CDR3 sequence: CASSLDRTDYGYTF. The CDR3 DNA follows: TGTGCCAGCAGCTTAGACAGGACAGACTATGGCTACACCTTC.

V gene TRBV7-9 combines with J gene TRBJ1-1; the D is unclear. Deletions cut 1 base from V and 10 bases from J, with 10 bases between. The CDR3 has 12 amino acids. The germline V gene encodes CDR1 SEHNR and CDR2 FQNEAQ (reference sequence). The CDR3: CASSLVPAIAFF. The DNA for the CDR3 is TGTGCCAGCAGCTTAGTGCCCGCAATAGCTTTCTTT.

This clone has only one observation. This chain connects TRBV5-4 to TRBJ2-3, with D uncertain. The CDR3 covers 14 residues. The V end lost 0 bases, the J end lost 3 bases, and 8 bases lay between the germline ends. Germline-derived CDR1 and CDR2 are SGHNT and YYREEE (reference sequence). The CDR3 DNA sequence: TGTGCCAGCAGCTTGGAAAGGAAAACAGATACGCAGTATTTT. Protein product: CASSLERKTDTQYF.

The J gene is TRBJ2-1, the V gene TRBV6-5; 10 nucleotides agree with TRBD1. Germline CDR1 is MNHEY and CDR2 is SVGAGI. Trimming took 6 bases from V and 9 from J; bases not matched to a gene: 8. The CDR3 spans 14 residues. The chain's CDR3 is CASRPGQGFAEQFF. Here the CDR3 DNA reads TGTGCCAGCAGGCCGGGACAGGGGTTTGCTGAGCAGTTCTTC.

This chain's CDR3 is CASSLAPGLSGNTIYF. The CDR3 coding sequence is TGTGCCAGCAGCTTAGCCCCGGGGTTGTCTGGAAACACCATATATTTT. The chain recombines TRBV11-2 with TRBJ1-3; D gene uncertain. This CDR3 spans 16 amino acids. From germline, CDR1 is SGHAT and CDR2 FQNNGV. Trimming took off 1 base at V and 1 base at J, with 11 bases between the two ends.

The genes are TRBV6-6 and TRBJ2-7, with D perhaps matching TRBD1 or TRBD2 (5 bases each). The CDR3 has 15 residues. Germline loops: CDR1 MNHNY, CDR2 SVGAGI (reference sequence). V gave up 0 bases and J gave up 0 bases, with 9 bases separating them. The CDR3 protein is CASSYSIGTSYEQYF. The DNA of the CDR3 is TGTGCCAGCAGTTACTCGATCGGGACCTCCTACGAGCAGTACTTC.

V and J are TRBV9 and TRBJ1-2; possibly TRBD1 for D (6 bases). Germline V gene sequence: CDR1 SGDLS, CDR2 YYNGEE. There are 15 residues in the CDR3. With 1 base removed from V and 4 bases from J, the gap between germline ends came to 14 bases. The CDR3 bases are TGTGCCAGCAGCGTAATGGGGGGCGGGGCCTATGGCTACACCTTC. Translated: CASSVMGGGAYGYTF.

This chain links TRBV13 with TRBJ2-1; D is unresolved. V lost 4 bases, J lost 3 bases, and 4 bases lay in between. Germline assignment: CDR1 PRHDT and CDR2 FYEKMQ (reference sequence). The CDR3 runs 12 residues. The CDR3 is CASSSRYNEQFF. CDR3 coding DNA: TGTGCCAGCAGCTCCCGCTACAATGAGCAGTTCTTC.

The chain recombines TRBV5-1 with TRBJ2-1; D is uncertain. The CDR3 is 16 residues long. Trimming took 0 bases from V and 6 from J, leaving 16 bases between them. Germline V gives CDR1 SGHRS, CDR2 YFSETQ. The CDR3 coding sequence is TGCGCCAGCAGCTTGGCCGTCGGAGTGGAGTCCAATGAGCAGTTCTTC. Translated: CASSLAVGVESNEQFF. Full variable domain (missing parts from reference TRBV5-1 and TRBJ2-1): KAGVTQTPRYLIKTRGQQVTLSCSPISGHRSVSWYQQTPGQGLQFLFEYFSETQRNKGNFPGRFSGRQFSNSRSEMNVSTLELGDSALYLCASSLAVGVESNEQFFGPGTRLTVL.

The chain couples TRBV7-2 to TRBJ1-6, with D uncertain. Germline CDR1 and CDR2: SGHTA and FQGNSA. The CDR3 sequence is 14 residues long. V was trimmed by 2 bases and J by 9 bases, leaving 11 bases between them. CDR3 DNA sequence: TGTGCCAGCAGCTTATTACCAGAGTCTTCACCCCTCCACTTT. Translated, it gives CASSLLPESSPLHF.

The rearrangement joins TRBV15 to TRBJ1-1, with 10 bases matching TRBD1. The germline CDR1 and CDR2 sequences are LNHNV and YYDKDF (reference sequence). V gave up 8 bases and J gave up 7 bases; unmatched junction bases: 16. The CDR3 is 16 amino acids. CDR3 nucleotides: TGTGCCACCCGATCGGGTTTGACAGGGGGCTACAATGAAGCTTTCTTT. Residues: CATRSGLTGGYNEAFF.

This rearrangement joins TRBV29-1 to TRBJ1-4, with 8 bases that match TRBD1. Germline assignment: CDR1 SQVTM and CDR2 ANQGSEA. J lost 5 bases, V lost 4 bases, and 3 bases had no gene match. The CDR3 sequence is 13 residues long. Here the CDR3 DNA reads TGCAGCGTTGCAAGGACAGGGAATGAAAAACTGTTTTTT. Translating gives CSVARTGNEKLFF.

CDR3 sequence: CASSLARTGVDGEQYF. The CDR3 DNA follows: TGTGCCAGCAGCTTAGCGCGTACAGGGGTGGATGGTGAGCAGTACTTC. V usage is TRBV7-6 and J usage is TRBJ2-7, with 7 bases matching TRBD1. The germline V gene encodes CDR1 SGHVS and CDR2 FNYEAQ. V lost 0 bases and J lost 7; bases outside the gene matches: 12. This CDR3 contains 16 residues.

The rearrangement links TRBV19 to TRBJ1-2; D ambiguous. Germline CDR1 and CDR2: LNHDA and SQIVND (reference sequence). V was pared by 2 bases and J by 1 base, with 11 bases between. The CDR3 extends over 15 amino acids. In nucleotides, the CDR3 is TGTGCCAGTAGTATACGCGGGGAGGGTAACTATGGCTACACCTTC. Amino acid sequence: CASSIRGEGNYGYTF.